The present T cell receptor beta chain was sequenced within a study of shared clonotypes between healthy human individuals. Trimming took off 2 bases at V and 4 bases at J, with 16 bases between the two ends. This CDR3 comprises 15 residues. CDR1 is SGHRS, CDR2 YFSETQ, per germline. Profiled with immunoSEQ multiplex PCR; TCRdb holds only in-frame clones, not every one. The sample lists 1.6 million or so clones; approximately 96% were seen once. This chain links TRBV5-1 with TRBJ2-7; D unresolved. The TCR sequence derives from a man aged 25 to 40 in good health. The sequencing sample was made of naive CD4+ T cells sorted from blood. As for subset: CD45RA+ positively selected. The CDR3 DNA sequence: TGCGCCAGCAGCTTAAAACCGAGAGAGGTGTACGAGCAGTACTTC. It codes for CASSLKPREVYEQYF.